The entry that follows covers one T cell receptor (beta chain) sequence. Only a few counts were recorded for this clone. The clone's antigen remains unknown. No much larger clonotype is one base removed from it; base qualities were not supplied. Library preparation used the immunoSEQ multiplex PCR assay. For the multiplex PCR, a mixture combining 60 forward primers for TCR Vbeta segments and 13 reverse primers for TCR Jbeta segments was used. The CDR3 region of rearranged TCR beta genes was amplified from genomic DNA by a multiplex PCR assay. The Illumina HiSeq System was used to sequence the amplified TCR beta libraries as 87-base-pair reads. In the original analysis: Across the roughly 600 repertoires, a later analysis counted tens of millions of unique TCR beta chains, roughly 11 million of which were shared by at least two donors. A nearest-neighbor algorithm error-corrected the raw reads and collapsed the reads into unique sequences, merging closely related sequences to remove PCR and sequencing errors. V, D and J gene segments were assigned by aligning CDR3 sequences to IMGT reference sequences. For a sequence to be retained, a match of at least six nucleotides was required to both a V gene segment and a J gene segment. A rearrangement was called productive if the CDR3 had no stop codons and remained in frame with V and J, and every other rearrangement was called non-productive. CDR3 was defined according to IMGT convention as the region running from the second conserved V-encoded cysteine to the conserved J-encoded phenylalanine. Sequences without an unambiguous match to a single V gene segment were excluded from the earlier analysis of several hundred of the donors. In an earlier analysis of about 590 of the donors, a V segment was called functional when productive rearrangements were above 56.7%, and segregating when the standard deviation between donors exceeded 5%. To diagnose cytomegalovirus status from the catalog of TCR beta chain sequences, a statistical classification framework was built. In a later analysis, V and J genes were assigned by comparing TCR nucleotide sequences against IMGT/GENE-DB human TR gene sequences. A later analysis assigned CDR3 sequences and most-parsimonious VDJ recombination scenarios with the TCRdist pipeline. In a later analysis, every TCR beta chain was defined by the combination of its CDR3 amino acid sequence and its V-gene family, and reads without a unique V-gene family were dropped. As a way to deal with suspected cross-contamination and a sequencing artifact, a later analysis dropped roughly 600 nucleotide sequences that were highly shared and had low generation probability. In a later analysis, a clonal expansion index was calculated for each public chain from normalized within-repertoire ranks of inferred template counts. A later analysis computed generation probabilities with a VDJ recombination model fitted to out-of-frame rearrangements, and checked the results against IGoR. A later analysis scored TCR-TCR, TCR-HLA and TCR-CMV co-occurrence with hypergeometric tests, applying a repertoire-size bias correction to TCR pairs. False discovery rates were estimated in a later analysis by permuting HLA or CMV assignments 20 times. A later analysis grouped co-occurring TCRs with DBSCAN, adding TCRdist sequence similarity when clustering within HLA-allele-positive subsets. Repertoires with fewer than 30,000 or more than 120,000 public chains were left out of co-occurrence clustering, as were a few repertoires with anomalous nucleotide sharing. TCRdb re-hosts the immuneACCESS table, in-frame sequences only. Its copies lack some clones; in the studies checked, an unresolved V gene accounts for under half of them, and the cause for the rest is not known. V and J calls and clone size are copied from that table; D and trimming were computed from the DNA. This sample lists some 150,000 clones; roughly 78% were detected once. The ten largest clones take up less than 3.5% of the sample.

The data derive from a study of cytomegalovirus exposure and HLA in healthy donors (dated by TCRdb to about 2017). General notes on the study: According to an earlier analysis of 587 of the donors, roughly 180 million T cells yielded over 90 million unique TCR beta sequences and 276 Gb of sequence data. Approximately 310 gigabases of sequencing data and approximately 92 million unique TCR sequences made up an early release that covered about 640 HLA-typed donors. Among the roughly 400 genotyped donors, approximately 77% belonged to the genetic ancestry cluster associated with self-reported Caucasian donors. The study aimed to test whether signatures of past pathogen exposure could be identified by cataloging public T cell receptors. Using immunosequencing, the study profiled T cell repertoires from about 620 subjects and related those repertoires to cytomegalovirus serostatus. Besides the first cohort of approximately 710 subjects, a separate validation cohort made up of over 95 different subjects was used. To predict cytomegalovirus infection status, the study brought together high-throughput TCR immunosequencing, statistical association of individual TCRs with disease status, and machine learning. A later analysis re-examined previously published TCR beta repertoires from 600 to 700 donors and added high-resolution HLA genotyping to investigate patterns of TCR occurrence. Rather than drawing on any new phenotypic data, the later analysis identified candidate immune exposures from TCR beta sequences and the way those sequences occurred across donors. To decide whether each TCR beta V gene segment behaved as functional or pseudogenic, an earlier analysis of fewer than 750 of the donors relied on high-throughput TCR beta sequencing. Donor age, sex, ethnicity and CMV serostatus were compiled alongside the repertoire data. A later genetic analysis used genome-wide SNP genotypes for about 60% of the roughly 670 donors, treating that subset as a discovery cohort. All discovery cohort repertoires had been generated on a single sequencing platform. HLA typing included class I and class II loci at four-digit resolution. The number of donors typed differed by locus, with roughly 629-640 for A, B, C, DRB1 and DQB1, about 500 for DQA1, 606 for DPA1, and 472 for DPB1. A few DR-DQ haplotypes were treated as single units for association and clustering because of strong linkage in the cohort. On average, around 230,000 unique TCR beta nucleotide sequences were sequenced per donor among 350 to 400 genotyped donors of the cohort, with around 19% of those sequences being non-productive. The study at large found these results: In both the original and validation cohorts, the classifier was reported to diagnose cytomegalovirus status with high specificity and sensitivity. It was suggested by the authors that the approach could potentially be generalized to other disease states and immunological phenotypes. Because some donors lacked HLA typing at each locus, the association tests relied only on the typed subset. This cohort had only TCR beta chains sequenced, and the lack of alpha or paired-chain data limited which features could be detected. CMV serostatus was the only immune exposure information available for the cohort. In a later analysis, HLA-associated TCR beta chains were found to be more clonally expanded and to have lower generation probabilities than equally common non-associated chains. The study gave a list of under 200 TCR beta chains associated with cytomegalovirus. In a later analysis, TCR association rates were found to vary across HLA loci, with the most associated TCRs seen for DRB1 alleles and the fewest for HLA-C alleles. Most TCR sequences were observed very rarely across donors, whereas some public TCRs were present in many individuals. According to a later analysis, most CMV-associated TCR beta chains appeared to be HLA-restricted, and the HLA associations seemed to be driven largely by CMV exposure. A further reported finding was that TCR beta sequences accurately predicted the HLA-A and HLA-B alleles for most subjects in the first cohort. A group of highly shared sequence variants was considered likely to be a technical artifact of the sequencing pipeline. Correlated functional status among segregating V segments might reflect linkage disequilibrium, but an unknown experimental factor could not be ruled out. In vitro tests confirmed that a few of the cytomegalovirus-associated TCR beta chains recognize cytomegalovirus antigens. A later analysis reported that several top co-occurrence clusters appeared linked to parvovirus B19, influenza, CMV and Epstein-Barr virus. The earlier analysis of some 560 of the donors excluded seventeen rarely observed V segments, including chromosome 9 orphons, because counts were too low. An association between a missense DCLRE1C variant and V-gene and J-gene trimming of TCR beta chains was found in a later genetic analysis and replicated in an independent cohort. Specific HLA alleles were associated with more than 15,000 TCR beta sequences at a false discovery rate of 0.05 in a later analysis. In an earlier analysis of under 600 of the donors, most TCR beta V segments were observed in productive rearrangements about 87% or about 30% of the time, broadly matching IMGT annotations. According to a later genetic analysis, donors in an Asian-associated ancestry cluster had fewer N-insertions in productive TCRs than the approximately 670-donor mean. Strong co-occurrence of HLA alleles, especially DR and DQ, made assigning TCR associations to individual alleles difficult. Roughly uniform sequencing depth across donors was assumed in presence/absence analyses, although this assumption may not hold.

The cohort comprised 666 healthy bone marrow donors. Cohort members were all nominally healthy when sampled, although unrecorded immune exposures were likely present. The donor was CMV seropositive and was included in the group of about 290 seropositive cohort members. Each donor provided a peripheral blood sample, and peripheral blood mononuclear cells were used for TCR beta sequencing. Genomic DNA extraction from the blood cell samples was performed with the Qiagen DNeasy Blood Extraction Kit. The specimen was PBMCs. The source of this sequence is a man in his forties in good health and CMV-seropositive.

The bases are TGTGCCTGCGCCAGGGAAACTAATGAAAAACTGTTTTTT. Its translation is CACARETNEKLFF. The sequence joins TRBV30 to TRBJ1-4; TRBD1 is a possible D gene, resting on 5 matching bases. The CDR3 measures 13 amino acids from cysteine to phenylalanine. Solely the CDR3 DNA is kept, with 39 bases framed from the first base. The germline V gene (reference sequence) specifies GTSNPN as CDR1 and SVGIG as CDR2. Trimming costs V 6 bases and J 1 base, and their ends lie 9 bases apart.